This T cell receptor (beta chain) comes out of a study of T-cell reconstitution after alpha-beta-depleted transplantation in children. Study conclusions and caveats: Reportedly, only several hundred clones from non-depleted graft cells drove alpha-beta T-cell counts at about two months. Elevated TCRbeta diversity at day 60 was traced, in some patients, to surviving recipient T cells and thymic progenitors. The main origin of T-cell counts and diversity one year after transplant was newly produced T cells.

During its preparation, the TCRbeta library received unique molecular identifiers. TCRdb fed the PCR reads into MiXCR, producing one record per CDR3 protein. This sample yields 330,000 or so distinct CDR3 sequences, of which less than 9.5% are seen a single time; about 8.2% belongs to the top ten. A note on this clonotype: Its antigen is unknown.

Deletions cut 5 bases from V and 7 bases from J, with 12 bases between. Germline V CDR1 and CDR2: SGHTA, FQGTGA. The CDR3 is made up of 13 amino acids. The chain links TRBV7-3 to TRBJ2-1, with a weak D call TRBD2 (6 bases). The source of this sequence is a female patient under 10 years old who had a stem cell transplant for Fanconi anemia, so the T cells may come from the graft donor. Sample: peripheral blood, taken 360 days after TCRalphabeta/CD19-depleted stem cell transplant. The CDR3 loop is CASSPPGGNEQFF. The CDR3 coding sequence is TGTGCCAGCAGCCCCCCTGGGGGGAATGAGCAGTTCTTC.